These 27 T cell receptor beta chains were all obtained from the same sample, sequenced in a study of CD8+ T cells in alopecia areata. Following extraction, RNA underwent reverse transcription to cDNA, which served as the sequencing template. Clones were read by immunoSEQ multiplex PCR, and TCRdb kept only the in-frame ones, dropping some. This table holds 110,000 or so clones, about 54% found once. As for treatment: oral pan-JAK inhibitor, 5-10 mg twice daily. The starting material was CD8+ T cells sorted from blood, obtained at week 4, from a patient treated with tofacitinib. The receptors stem from a human donor with alopecia areata.

V gene TRBV4-1 combines with J gene TRBJ2-7, with TRBD2 as a possible D gene (6 bases). Germline V gives CDR1 MGHRA, CDR2 YSYEKL. Trimming removed 4 bases at V and 6 bases at J, with 22 bases between. CDR3 length: 16 amino acids. The CDR3 here is CASSRSIGGAVFEQYF. The CDR3 bases are TGCGCCAGCAGCCGTTCCATTGGCGGGGCTGTCTTCGAGCAGTACTTC.

The chain couples TRBV18 to TRBJ2-1; D is unclear. CDR3 size: 16 residues. Trimming removed 4 bases from V and 6 bases from J, with 19 bases in between. The germline V gene encodes CDR1 KGHSH and CDR2 LQKENI. CDR3 residues: CASSRNRGNGPNEQFF. The DNA for the CDR3 is TGTGCCAGCTCACGCAACAGAGGAAACGGCCCCAATGAGCAGTTCTTC.

The chain employs TRBV23-1 and TRBJ2-5; 11 positions match TRBD1. TRBV23-1 is treated as an ORF (open reading frame) with a function not yet certain. The CDR3 length is 15 residues. J lost 4 bases, V lost 7 bases, and 8 bases had no gene match. The CDR3 DNA follows: TGCGCCAGCACTCCCCCGGGGACAGGGGGAGAGACCCAGTACTTC. Its protein is CASTPPGTGGETQYF.

For this clone: Other DNA sequences within the sample encode an identical CDR3. The chain couples TRBV30 to TRBJ1-5; TRBD1 aligns across 8 bases. The CDR3 is made up of 13 amino acids. With 4 bases clipped from V and 1 base from J, the junction kept 0 bases outside the gene matches. CDR1 GTSNPN and CDR2 SVGIG come from the germline V gene (reference sequence). The CDR3 is CAWTGGSNQPQHF. DNA for the CDR3: TGTGCCTGGACAGGGGGCAGCAATCAGCCCCAGCATTTT.

Only a few counts were recorded for this clone. This chain joins TRBV19 and TRBJ2-1; TRBD1 matches at 9 bases. V shed 6 bases and J 7 bases; nucleotides not matched to a gene: 7. The CDR3 has 14 amino acids. Germline CDR1 and CDR2: LNHDA and SQIVND (reference sequence). CDR3 DNA sequence: TGTGCCAGTAGCGGACAGGGGATAGGGAATGAGCAGTTCTTC. Its translation is CASSGQGIGNEQFF. The variable domain in full, with the rest retrieved from reference TRBV19 and TRBJ2-1, is DGGITQSPKYLFRKEGQNVTLSCEQNLNHDAMYWYRQDPGQGLRLIYYSQIVNDFQKGDIAEGYSVSREKKESFPLTVTSAQKNPTAFYLCASSGQGIGNEQFFGPGTRLTVL.

Written as DNA, the CDR3 is TGTGCCAGCAGCCACCGGGGACATATTTGGGAGCAGTACTTC. This encodes CASSHRGHIWEQYF. The chain uses TRBV14 and TRBJ2-7; D is possibly TRBD1 (6 bases). Deletions cut 3 bases from V and 7 bases from J, with 16 bases between. The CDR3 runs 14 residues. The V gene's germline CDR1 is SGHDN and CDR2 FVKESK.

The CDR3 here is CASSLYEATQETQYF. The DNA of the CDR3 is TGTGCCAGCAGCTTATATGAGGCTACCCAAGAGACCCAGTACTTC. The V call is TRBV7-8, the J call TRBJ2-5, with D uncertain. Trimming removed 2 bases at V and 1 base at J, with 11 bases between. CDR3 length equals 15 residues. Germline loops: CDR1 SGHVS, CDR2 FQNEAQ.

This rearrangement joins TRBV29-1 to TRBJ2-2; no clear D gene. Trimming took 6 bases from V and 3 from J, leaving 11 bases between them. The CDR3 covers 13 residues. Germline lookup yields CDR1 SQVTM and CDR2 ANQGSEA. The CDR3 DNA is TGCAGCGTCCCCGCCCGGGACACCGGGGAGCTGTTTTTT. Its protein is CSVPARDTGELFF.

This clone has more than one count but fewer than ten. The chain has TRBV29-1 and TRBJ2-1; tentative D call: TRBD1 (7 bases). There are 15 residues in the CDR3. Germline loops: CDR1 SQVTM, CDR2 ANQGSEA. Trimming took 3 bases from V and 2 from J, leaving 14 bases between them. CDR3 in amino acids: CSVDWAGTAYNEQFF. The CDR3 nucleotides read TGCAGCGTTGATTGGGCGGGGACAGCCTACAATGAGCAGTTCTTC.

In its sample, this clone was seen a few times. The V gene is TRBV29-1, the J gene TRBJ2-3; D gene unclear. CDR1 SQVTM and CDR2 ANQGSEA come from the germline V gene. The V and J ends lost 3 bases and 0 bases respectively, with 10 bases between them. This CDR3 is 14 amino acids long. This CDR3 reads CSVDGRASTDTQYF. DNA of the CDR3: TGCAGCGTTGATGGCAGAGCTAGCACAGATACGCAGTATTTT.

J is TRBJ2-1 and V is TRBV13; TRBD1 might be the D (6 bases). Germline V gene data show CDR1 as PRHDT and CDR2 as FYEKMQ (reference sequence). The V end was cut by 5 bases, the J end by 0 bases, with 20 bases between. The CDR3 is made up of 18 amino acids. CDR3 sequence reads: CASSPPPGTISSYNEQFF. CDR3 coding DNA: TGTGCCAGCAGCCCACCCCCGGGGACAATCAGCTCCTACAATGAGCAGTTCTTC.

The J gene is TRBJ2-7, the V gene TRBV29-1, with 8 bases matching TRBD2. The V gene's germline CDR1 is SQVTM and CDR2 ANQGSEA. J gave up 0 bases and V 4 bases, and 8 bases lay outside the gene matches. This CDR3 comprises 15 residues. The CDR3 bases are TGCAGCGTTGTCCCGCTAGCGGGTTTCTCCTACGAGCAGTACTTC. Translated, it gives CSVVPLAGFSYEQYF.

The sample holds one count of this clone. The chain combines TRBV5-1 with TRBJ2-5; 8 bases are a match to TRBD1. The length of the CDR3 is 15 residues. V lost 0 bases, J lost 4 bases, and 5 bases stayed unmatched. Per the germline V gene, CDR1 is SGHRS and CDR2 is YFSETQ. The CDR3 loop reads CASSLEFDRGETQYF. The CDR3 DNA sequence: TGCGCCAGCAGCTTGGAATTCGACAGGGGAGAGACCCAGTACTTC.

The chain combines TRBV30 with TRBJ1-1; D is uncertain. Germline assignment: CDR1 GTSNPN and CDR2 SVGIG (reference sequence). The CDR3 extends over 12 amino acids. Between the trimmed V and J ends, which lost 3 bases and 0 bases, there was a span of 5 bases. CDR3 DNA sequence: TGTGCCTGGAGCCACATGAACACTGAAGCTTTCTTT. Translation gives CAWSHMNTEAFF. The whole variable domain, filled in from reference TRBV30 and TRBJ1-1, reads SQTIHQWPATLVQPVGSPLSLECTVEGTSNPNLYWYRQAAGRGLQLLFYSVGIGQISSEVPQNLSASRPQDRQFILSSKKLLLSDSGFYLCAWSHMNTEAFFGQGTRLTVV.

J is TRBJ2-1 and V is TRBV4-1, with TRBD1 as a possible D gene (6 bases). Germline V gene data show CDR1 as MGHRA and CDR2 as YSYEKL. The V gene lost 4 bases and the J gene lost 5 bases, with 15 bases spanning the gap. The length of the CDR3 is 15 residues. The CDR3 DNA follows: TGCGCCAGCAGCCCCACGAGGGGGATGAACAATGAGCAGTTCTTC. Translation: CASSPTRGMNNEQFF.

The chain employs TRBV29-1 and TRBJ2-5, with D perhaps assigned TRBD1 or TRBD2 (7 bases each). Germline V gene lookup returns CDR1 SQVTM and CDR2 ANQGSEA. The CDR3 covers 11 residues. V dropped 7 bases and J dropped 9 bases, with 15 bases sitting between them. In DNA, the CDR3 is TGCAGCGGGGACAGCCGGGGGGCCCAGTACTTC. This sequence encodes CSGDSRGAQYF.

The chain carries TRBV13 and TRBJ1-2; 11 bases agree with TRBD1. The V segment lost 2 bases and the J segment 5 bases; nucleotides outside the gene matches: 10. Germline-derived CDR1 and CDR2 are PRHDT and FYEKMQ (reference sequence). The CDR3 is 17 amino acids. The CDR3 bases are TGTGCCAGCAGCTTACGGACAGGGGGCGGCTTAGGGTATGGCTACACCTTC. Its translation: CASSLRTGGGLGYGYTF.

The chain uses TRBV23-1 and TRBJ1-3, with TRBD1 matching over 8 bases. TRBV23-1 is reported as an ORF; its role is uncertain. The junction had 10 bases not matched to a gene; V was cut back by 6 bases and J by 0 bases. The CDR3 extends over 17 amino acids. The CDR3 region has the DNA TGCGCCAGCAGGGCCCGACGGACAGGGAGCTCTGGAAACACCATATATTTT. Translated, it gives CASRARRTGSSGNTIYF.

This clone was recorded a few times. The chain couples TRBV6-1 to TRBJ1-6; tentative D call: TRBD1 (5 bases). CDR3 size: 14 residues. Trimming pared 4 bases from V and 9 bases from J, leaving 13 bases between. Germline V gene sequence: CDR1 MNHNS, CDR2 SASEGT. The CDR3 is CASSARDAGSPLHF. The CDR3, as DNA: TGTGCCAGCAGTGCACGGGACGCAGGTTCACCCCTCCACTTT.

The chain joins TRBV5-1 to TRBJ1-2, with no clear D. The ends were cut back, 1 base at V and 4 bases at J, with 8 bases in the middle. The germline CDR1 and CDR2 sequences are SGHRS and YFSETQ. The CDR3 totals 13 residues. DNA for the CDR3: TGCGCCAGCAGCTTGAGTAGCACCTATGGCTACACCTTC. Translated, it gives CASSLSSTYGYTF.

The rearrangement joins TRBV6-5 to TRBJ1-1; D uncertain. The V end lost 2 bases, the J end lost 5 bases, and 3 bases lay between the germline ends. The germline V gene has CDR1 MNHEY and CDR2 SVGAGI. The CDR3 consists of 11 residues. The CDR3 reads CASSYGTEAFF. In DNA, the CDR3 is TGTGCCAGCAGTTACGGGACTGAAGCTTTCTTT.

This chain links TRBV15 with TRBJ2-7, with 9 bases matching TRBD2. Germline V gives CDR1 LNHNV, CDR2 YYDKDF (reference sequence). Unmatched junction bases numbered 8, after V lost 4 bases and J lost 4 bases. The CDR3 length is 15 residues. DNA of the CDR3: TGTGCCACCAGCAACTCGGGCGGGGGGGCATACGAGCAGTACTTC. As protein: CATSNSGGGAYEQYF.

The genes are TRBV6-5 and TRBJ2-7; D remains unclear. CDR1 MNHEY and CDR2 SVGAGI come from the germline V gene. V lost 0 bases, J lost 7 bases, and 13 bases lay in between. CDR3 length: 14 residues. The CDR3 here is CASSYSRGLPEQYF. The CDR3 nucleotides are TGTGCCAGCAGTTACTCGAGAGGCCTCCCAGAGCAGTACTTC.

The chain carries TRBV11-2 and TRBJ2-7; D remains ambiguous. The CDR3 extends over 13 amino acids. Germline values: CDR1 SGHAT, CDR2 FQNNGV. V lost 3 bases and J lost 3, with 9 bases in between. The CDR3 DNA follows: TGTGCCAGCAGCTTCGGGTCAAACTACGAGCAGTACTTC. Translated, it gives CASSFGSNYEQYF.

The chain links TRBV29-1 to TRBJ1-1, with 7 bases fitting TRBD1. Germline lookup yields CDR1 SQVTM and CDR2 ANQGSEA. With V trimmed by 3 bases and J by 4 bases, 8 bases remained unmatched. This CDR3 has 14 amino acids. The CDR3 region is CSVETMNRGTEAFF. For the CDR3, the DNA is TGCAGCGTTGAGACAATGAACAGGGGCACTGAAGCTTTCTTT.

V is TRBV6-5 and J is TRBJ2-5; 10 positions agree with TRBD2. J gave up 2 bases and V 6 bases, and 6 bases lay outside the gene matches. Per the germline V gene, CDR1 is MNHEY and CDR2 is SVGAGI. The CDR3 extends over 15 amino acids. For the CDR3, the DNA is TGTGCCAGCAGCCCTAGCGGGGGTTTACAAGAGACCCAGTACTTC. Its translation: CASSPSGGLQETQYF.

This clone has a single count. CDR3 residues: CASSPGTSGSEQYF. In nucleotides, the CDR3 is TGCGCCAGCAGCCCCGGGACTAGTGGGTCCGAGCAGTACTTC. This chain links TRBV4-1 with TRBJ2-7; 8 positions agree with TRBD2. Trimming cost V 4 bases and J 6 bases; bases outside gene matches: 8. The CDR3 contains 14 residues. Germline assignment: CDR1 MGHRA and CDR2 YSYEKL.